These T cell receptor beta chains were read from a single sample in a study of PD-1 blockade in classical Hodgkin lymphoma. Assay: immunoSEQ multiplex PCR; the TCRdb copy retains only in-frame clones and omits some. The data show approximately 25,000 clones, with about four fifths seen just once and around 1.8% held by the top ten. The material sequenced was CD4+ T cells from blood, taken at baseline. The receptors here all came from a human donor with classical Hodgkin lymphoma. Each CDR3 is given without its conserved first and last residue.

V,CDR3
TRBV7-2,ASSLGATQNQPQH
TRBV4-2,ASSPQGRSEGNYGYT
TRBV2,ASSRHEETQY
TRBV7-7,ASSHGVGQGANEQF
TRBV30,AWSHRGATNEKLF
TRBV10-3,AISGSTDTQY
TRBV18,ASSPGNGYT
TRBV15,ATSRDSRDVNNEQF
TRBV6-5,ASGYGAKNIQY
TRBV6-4,ASSPRQYTGELF
TRBV5-1,ASTLDGAGANVLT
TRBV7-2,ASRQGLAGGHWETQY
TRBV7-2,ASSLMQGAATEAF
TRBV7-9,ASSPSTGVNTEAF
TRBV5-1,ASSLEGQPGGYGYT
TRBV28,ASSLDRPNYGYT
TRBV5-1,ASKSPGQQPYGYT
TRBV11-3,ASSRTRANEQF
TRBV29-1,SVGQEQETQY
TRBV10-3,AISANGNTEAF
TRBV5-4,ASSFDFRGGGTEAF
TRBV2,ASSERQMNTEAF
TRBV7-9,ASSLGRGGNQPQH
TRBV7-9,ASSLGLLQPQH
TRBV2,ASSEAQGRNQPQH
TRBV13,ASSFRSGGVYGYT
TRBV4-3,ASSQDPRSGANVLT
TRBV5-1,ASSPWTGVNYGYT
TRBV7-2,ASSLEVGDSPLH
TRBV6-5,ASSYTDPVSGGYT
TRBV18,ASSLYLGGARSYEQY
TRBV10-1,ASSDLRFKSQH
TRBV7-2,ASSLGQRDTQY
TRBV7-7,ASSLGGAPTGETQY
TRBV5-8,ASSWQGVADTQY
TRBV9,ASSVAGTGGFKNTIY
TRBV6-1,ASSADRSDYGYT
TRBV12-5,ASGPRTGTDTQY